These 26 T cell receptor beta chains were sequenced from one sample in a study of T cell repertoires in cytomegalovirus infection. TCRdb reprocessed the reads with MiXCR, giving one entry per CDR3 protein. The sample has about 680,000 distinct CDR3 sequences; less than 25% are singletons. Source material: CD8+ T cells from PBMCs. These receptor sequences come from a human donor in good health (CMV status not recorded). Some clones in this sample may be carry-over from other donors' samples.

This clonotype is a singleton in its sample. The CDR3 is CASSYVQRDSYEQYF. For the CDR3, the DNA is TGTGCCAGCAGTTACGTCCAGCGGGACTCCTACGAGCAGTACTTC. This rearrangement joins TRBV6-8 to TRBJ2-7, with 7 nucleotides matching TRBD2. V shed 2 bases, J shed 0 bases, and the junction held 4 bases outside the gene matches. This CDR3 is 15 amino acids long. Germline CDR1 and CDR2: MNHGY and SAAAGT.

V gene TRBV6-4 combines with J gene TRBJ2-1; a weak D match, TRBD1 (5 bases). The germline CDR1 and CDR2 sequences are MRHNA and SNTAGT. The V gene lost 4 bases and the J gene lost 10 bases, with 14 bases spanning the gap. The length of the CDR3 is 13 residues. CDR3 coding DNA: TGTGCCAGCAGTGTCCAAGCAGGGCGGGAGCAGTTCTTC. Its protein product is CASSVQAGREQFF.

This clonotype was seen more than once but under ten times. The V gene is TRBV6-1, the J gene TRBJ2-5; no clear D. Germline values: CDR1 MNHNS, CDR2 SASEGT. Trimming shortened V by 7 bases and J by 5 bases, and 14 bases separated the two germline ends. CDR3 length: 13 amino acids. CDR3 region: CASIKAAGETQYF. CDR3 nucleotides: TGTGCCAGCATAAAGGCAGCCGGGGAGACCCAGTACTTC.

This clonotype was observed a handful of times. The chain recombines TRBV4-2 with TRBJ2-2; 11 bases fit TRBD2. The J segment lost 11 bases and the V segment lost 1 base, leaving 3 bases of the junction unmatched. Per the germline V gene, CDR1 is LGHNA and CDR2 is YNFKEQ. This CDR3 spans 14 amino acids. The CDR3 is CASSQGLAGGELFF. The CDR3 DNA reads TGTGCCAGCAGCCAAGGGCTAGCGGGGGGCGAGCTGTTTTTT.

This clonotype appeared many times. The rearrangement links TRBV19 to TRBJ1-5; D is unclear. Germline V gene lookup returns CDR1 LNHDA and CDR2 SQIVND (reference sequence). The CDR3 loop spans 15 amino acids. Trimming took off 6 bases at V and 0 bases at J, with 12 bases between the two ends. CDR3 nucleotides: TGTGCCAGTAGGTTCTCCCAGAATAGCAATCAGCCCCAGCATTTT. This encodes CASRFSQNSNQPQHF. Full variable domain (outside the CDR3, taken from reference TRBV19 and TRBJ1-5): DGGITQSPKYLFRKEGQNVTLSCEQNLNHDAMYWYRQDPGQGLRLIYYSQIVNDFQKGDIAEGYSVSREKKESFPLTVTSAQKNPTAFYLCASRFSQNSNQPQHFGDGTRLSIL.

J is TRBJ1-1 and V is TRBV14, with D possibly being TRBD1 (6 bases). The CDR3 has 15 residues. The ends were cut back, 4 bases at V and 3 bases at J, with 15 bases in the middle. CDR1 and CDR2 (germline): SGHDN, FVKESK. The CDR3 here is CASSPDLGAYTEAFF. CDR3 sequence (DNA): TGTGCCAGCAGCCCGGATTTGGGGGCCTACACTGAAGCTTTCTTT.

This rearrangement joins TRBV19 to TRBJ1-2; D gene uncertain. The germline V and J ends were trimmed by 6 bases and 1 base, with 15 bases remaining between them. The CDR3 is 15 residues long. Germline V CDR1 and CDR2: LNHDA, SQIVND (reference sequence). CDR3 nucleotides: TGTGCCAGTAGCCGACTCGACTTCCTTAACTATGGCTACACCTTC. The encoded protein is CASSRLDFLNYGYTF.

This clonotype has just a few counts. The chain couples TRBV7-9 to TRBJ1-5, with D hard to call. Between the trimmed V and J ends, which lost 2 bases and 3 bases, there was a span of 8 bases. The CDR3 is 14 amino acids. Per germline, CDR1 SEHNR and CDR2 FQNEAQ (reference sequence). CDR3 DNA: TGTGCCAGCAGCTTAACTCCTCACAATCAGCCCCAGCATTTT. It specifies CASSLTPHNQPQHF.

This chain connects TRBV7-9 to TRBJ1-1; 8 bases map to TRBD1. The V gene's germline CDR1 is SEHNR and CDR2 FQNEAQ (reference sequence). There are 15 residues in the CDR3. The junction had 9 bases not matched to a gene; V was cut back by 4 bases and J by 5 bases. The CDR3, as DNA: TGTGCCAGCAGCTCACCAGGGGGCCCGAGGACTGAAGCTTTCTTT. Protein sequence: CASSSPGGPRTEAFF.

The chain employs TRBV15 and TRBJ2-5; 8 bases agree with TRBD1. Germline V lookup: CDR1 LNHNV, CDR2 YYDKDF (reference sequence). J gave up 5 bases and V 5 bases, and 7 bases lay outside the gene matches. This CDR3 region has 14 residues. CDR3 residues: CATSFRTGTETQYF. CDR3 in DNA: TGTGCCACCAGCTTCCGGACAGGGACGGAGACCCAGTACTTC.

The V and J genes are TRBV9 and TRBJ2-5, with TRBD1 matching 8 bases. This CDR3 is built from 14 residues. Germline trimming cut 0 bases from V and 5 bases from J; bases unmatched to any gene: 3. The germline V gene has CDR1 SGDLS and CDR2 YYNGEE. The CDR3 DNA reads as TGTGCCAGCAGCGTAGGACAGGGGATTGAGACCCAGTACTTC. This sequence encodes CASSVGQGIETQYF.

This clonotype was seen repeatedly, ten times or more. The rearrangement uses TRBV7-8 and TRBJ1-1, with D uncertain. There are 14 residues in the CDR3. CDR1 SGHVS and CDR2 FQNEAQ come from the germline V gene. V was cut by 4 bases and J by 0 bases, with 9 bases left in between. The CDR3 here is CASSSRGLNTEAFF. In DNA, the CDR3 is TGTGCCAGCAGCTCAAGAGGCTTGAACACTGAAGCTTTCTTT.

This sequence joins TRBV20-1 and TRBJ1-2; D remains ambiguous. The germline gives CDR1 DFQATT, CDR2 SNEGSKA (reference sequence). The length of the CDR3 is 16 residues. Trimming removed 0 bases from V and 2 bases from J, with 16 bases in between. CDR3 DNA: TGCAGTGCTAGAGATAGTCAGTTAGAGCCAAACTATGGCTACACCTTC. Its protein product is CSARDSQLEPNYGYTF.

The chain links TRBV27 to TRBJ2-7; D not certain. The V end was cut by 5 bases, the J end by 4 bases, with 12 bases between. CDR1 MNHEY and CDR2 SMNVEV come from the germline V gene (reference sequence). The CDR3 spans 13 residues. The chain's CDR3 is CASSRSGVYEQYV. The CDR3 coding sequence is TGTGCCAGCAGTCGCTCGGGCGTATACGAGCAGTACGTC.

This clonotype was picked up many times. V usage is TRBV7-2 and J usage is TRBJ1-3; possible D gene TRBD1, 5 bases. Germline V gene sequence: CDR1 SGHTA, CDR2 FQGNSA. V lost 1 base and J 0 bases, leaving 7 bases between the germline ends. CDR3 size: 15 residues. The CDR3 protein is CASSLVTGSGNTIYF. CDR3 in DNA: TGTGCCAGCAGCTTAGTTACAGGCTCTGGAAACACCATATATTTT.

This clonotype has a handful of counts. The chain couples TRBV5-5 to TRBJ2-1; 7 bases match TRBD1. The CDR3 extends over 15 amino acids. V gave up 1 base and J gave up 8 bases; unmatched junction bases: 9. Per germline, CDR1 SGHKS and CDR2 YYEKEE (reference sequence). The CDR3 coding sequence is TGTGCCAGCAGCTTGAAGGGGGCCGGCGTGGATGAGCAGTTCTTC. This translates into CASSLKGAGVDEQFF.

Remarks on this clonotype: A much larger clone lies a single base off, so this may be a read error. The J gene is TRBJ2-6, the V gene TRBV4-2; tentative D call: TRBD1 (5 bases). CDR3 length: 15 residues. The V gene's germline CDR1 is LGHNA and CDR2 YNFKEQ. CDR3 loop: CASSQDSSGANVMTF. The CDR3 nucleotides read TGTGCCAGCAGCCAAGACAGCTCTGGGGCCAACGTCATGACTTTC.

The chain employs TRBV14 and TRBJ2-1; maybe TRBD1 (6 bases). This CDR3 region has 15 residues. The germline V gene has CDR1 SGHDN and CDR2 FVKESK. With 4 bases removed from V and 7 bases from J, the gap between germline ends came to 17 bases. CDR3 amino acids: CASSLRRDRKNEQFF. The CDR3 DNA sequence: TGTGCCAGCAGCCTACGACGCGACAGGAAGAATGAGCAGTTCTTC.

This clonotype has ten or more counts. The V gene is TRBV12-3 or TRBV12-4, the J gene TRBJ2-2; no definite D call. Trimming stripped 6 bases from V and 1 base from J, with 12 bases between. CDR3 size: 15 residues. The DNA for the CDR3 is TGTGCCAGCAGCCATTGGACCGGGAACACCGGGGAGCTGTTTTTT. This gives the protein CASSHWTGNTGELFF.

The rearrangement links TRBV6-5 to TRBJ1-1; D is perhaps TRBD1 (5 bases). Germline V gene sequence: CDR1 MNHEY, CDR2 SVGAGI. This CDR3 contains 14 residues. Trimming removed 2 bases from V and 0 bases from J, with 7 bases in between. The CDR3 here is CASSYVGVNTEAFF. CDR3 in DNA: TGTGCCAGCAGTTACGTGGGGGTGAACACTGAAGCTTTCTTT.

As concerns this clonotype: A read error may explain this, as a much larger clone is one base away. The CDR3 loop is CASSLMGTANNEQFF. The CDR3 DNA reads TGTGCCAGCAGTCTAATGGGGACAGCCAACAATGAGCAGTTCTTC. This chain connects TRBV7-6 to TRBJ2-1, with 7 bases that match TRBD1. The length of the CDR3 is 15 residues. V was clipped by 6 bases and J by 5 bases; unmatched bases: 10. CDR1 is SGHVS and CDR2 is FNYEAQ in the germline V gene.

In its sample, this clonotype was seen a few times. This sequence joins TRBV6-6 and TRBJ2-3, with D possibly TRBD2 on 5 matching bases. The CDR3 has 15 residues. Germline values: CDR1 MNHNY, CDR2 SVGAGI (reference sequence). Trimming cost V 6 bases and J 1 base, with 14 bases left between them. The CDR3 spells CASRGLAEGTDTQYF. CDR3 nucleotide sequence: TGTGCCAGCAGAGGACTTGCCGAGGGCACAGATACGCAGTATTTT.

Here the CDR3 reads CASSESTTEAFF. As DNA, the CDR3 is TGTGCCAGCAGTGAGAGTACGACTGAAGCTTTCTTT. The chain has TRBV2 and TRBJ1-1, with unresolved D. The CDR3 loop spans 12 amino acids. Germline V CDR1 and CDR2: SNHLY, FYNNEI. V lost 3 bases and J lost 5, with 7 bases in between.

The chain joins TRBV7-3 to TRBJ1-1; D possibly corresponds to TRBD1 (5 bases). CDR1 SGHTA and CDR2 FQGTGA come from the germline V gene. The CDR3 covers 13 residues. Trimming left V 7 bases short and J 3 bases short, with 12 bases between. Here the CDR3 DNA reads TGTGCCAGCATAGGGGCGACCGACACTGAAGCTTTCTTT. Its protein is CASIGATDTEAFF.

The gene calls are TRBV19 and TRBJ2-1, with 7 bases identical to TRBD2. Germline V gene lookup returns CDR1 LNHDA and CDR2 SQIVND (reference sequence). This CDR3 region has 16 residues. With V trimmed by 1 base and J by 3 bases, 6 bases remained unmatched. CDR3 protein: CASSIGGLLLYNEQFF. In DNA form, the CDR3 reads TGTGCCAGTAGTATAGGGGGACTACTCCTCTACAATGAGCAGTTCTTC.

The rearrangement uses TRBV29-1 and TRBJ1-1; possibly TRBD1 for D (5 bases). CDR3 length: 11 amino acids. V gave up 7 bases and J gave up 8 bases, with 14 bases separating them. CDR1 SQVTM and CDR2 ANQGSEA come from the germline V gene. CDR3: CSGRGDREAFF. The DNA of the CDR3 is TGCAGCGGGAGGGGCGACAGAGAAGCTTTCTTT. The whole variable domain, filled in from reference TRBV29-1 and TRBJ1-1, reads SAVISQKPSRDICQRGTSLTIQCQVDSQVTMMFWYRQQPGQSLTLIATANQGSEATYESGFVIDKFPISRPNLTFSTLTVSNMSPEDSSIYLCSGRGDREAFFGQGTRLTVV.